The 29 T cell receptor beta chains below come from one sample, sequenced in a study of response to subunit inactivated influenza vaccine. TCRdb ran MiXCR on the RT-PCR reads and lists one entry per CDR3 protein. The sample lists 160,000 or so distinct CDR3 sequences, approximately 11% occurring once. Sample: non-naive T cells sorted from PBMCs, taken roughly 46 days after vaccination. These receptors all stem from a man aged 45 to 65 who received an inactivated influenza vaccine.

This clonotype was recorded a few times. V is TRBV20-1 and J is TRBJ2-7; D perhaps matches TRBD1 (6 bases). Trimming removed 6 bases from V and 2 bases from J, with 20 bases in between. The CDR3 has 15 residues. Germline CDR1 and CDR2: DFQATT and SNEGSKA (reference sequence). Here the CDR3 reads CSAKPLVQGTYEQYF. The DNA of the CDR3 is TGCAGTGCCAAGCCGTTGGTGCAGGGGACCTACGAGCAGTACTTC.

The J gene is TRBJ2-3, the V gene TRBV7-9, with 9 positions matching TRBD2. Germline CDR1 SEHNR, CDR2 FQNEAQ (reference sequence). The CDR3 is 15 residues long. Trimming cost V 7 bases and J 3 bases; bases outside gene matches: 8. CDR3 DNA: TGTGCCAGCACCCGTGGGACTAGCTGGACAGATACGCAGTATTTT. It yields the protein CASTRGTSWTDTQYF.

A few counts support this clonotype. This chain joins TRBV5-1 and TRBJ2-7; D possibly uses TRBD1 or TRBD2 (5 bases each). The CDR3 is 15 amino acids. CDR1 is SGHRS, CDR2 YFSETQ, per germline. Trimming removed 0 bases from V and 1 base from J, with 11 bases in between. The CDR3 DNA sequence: TGCGCCAGCAGCTTGGTTATGGGGGTTTCCTACGAGCAGTACTTC. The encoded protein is CASSLVMGVSYEQYF.

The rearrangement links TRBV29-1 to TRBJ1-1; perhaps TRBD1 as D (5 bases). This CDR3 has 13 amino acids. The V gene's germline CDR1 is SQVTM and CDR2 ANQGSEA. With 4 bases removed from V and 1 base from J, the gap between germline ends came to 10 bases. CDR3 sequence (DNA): TGCAGCGTTGGGAAGGGGTGGAACACTGAAGCTTTCTTT. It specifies CSVGKGWNTEAFF. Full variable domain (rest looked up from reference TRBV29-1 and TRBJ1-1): SAVISQKPSRDICQRGTSLTIQCQVDSQVTMMFWYRQQPGQSLTLIATANQGSEATYESGFVIDKFPISRPNLTFSTLTVSNMSPEDSSIYLCSVGKGWNTEAFFGQGTRLTVV.

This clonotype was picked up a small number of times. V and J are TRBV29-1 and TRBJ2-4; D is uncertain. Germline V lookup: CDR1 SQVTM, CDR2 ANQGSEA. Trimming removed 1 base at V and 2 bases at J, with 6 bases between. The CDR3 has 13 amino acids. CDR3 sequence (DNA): TGCAGCGTTGAAGGAAATACCAAAAACATTCAGTACTTC. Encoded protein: CSVEGNTKNIQYF.

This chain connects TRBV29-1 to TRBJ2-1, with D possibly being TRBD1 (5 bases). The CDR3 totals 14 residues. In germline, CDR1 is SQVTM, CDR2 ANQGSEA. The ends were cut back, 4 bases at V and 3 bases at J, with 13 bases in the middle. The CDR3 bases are TGCAGCGTTGTCCCCGACAGTCACTACAATGAGCAGTTCTTC. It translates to CSVVPDSHYNEQFF.

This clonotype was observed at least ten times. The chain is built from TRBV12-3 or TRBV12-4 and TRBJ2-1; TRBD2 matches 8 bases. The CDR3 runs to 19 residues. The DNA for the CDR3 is TGTACCATCAGTTTCGGGCCTGTCGGCGGGAGGATACCCTACAATGAGCAGTTCTTC. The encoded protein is CTISFGPVGGRIPYNEQFF.

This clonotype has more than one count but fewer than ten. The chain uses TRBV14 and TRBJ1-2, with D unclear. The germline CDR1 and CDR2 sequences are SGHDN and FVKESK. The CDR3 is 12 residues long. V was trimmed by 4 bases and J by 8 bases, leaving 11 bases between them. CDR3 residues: CASSRTDWGYTF. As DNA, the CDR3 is TGTGCCAGCAGCCGGACGGACTGGGGCTACACCTTC. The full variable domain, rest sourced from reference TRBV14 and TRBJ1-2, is EAGVTQFPSHSVIEKGQTVTLRCDPISGHDNLYWYRRVMGKEIKFLLHFVKESKQDESGMPNNRFLAERTGGTYSTLKVQPAELEDSGVYFCASSRTDWGYTFGSGTRLTVV.

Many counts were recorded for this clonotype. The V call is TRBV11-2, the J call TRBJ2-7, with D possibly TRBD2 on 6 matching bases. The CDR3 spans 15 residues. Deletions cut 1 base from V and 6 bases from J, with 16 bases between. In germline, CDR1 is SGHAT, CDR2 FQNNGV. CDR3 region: CASSLVGRVGGEQYF. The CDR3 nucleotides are TGTGCCAGCAGCTTAGTGGGCAGGGTGGGGGGCGAGCAGTACTTC. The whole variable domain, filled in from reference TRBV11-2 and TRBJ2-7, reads EAGVAQSPRYKIIEKRQSVAFWCNPISGHATLYWYQQILGQGPKLLIQFQNNGVVDDSQLPKDRFSAERLKGVDSTLKIQPAKLEDSAVYLCASSLVGRVGGEQYFGPGTRLTVT.

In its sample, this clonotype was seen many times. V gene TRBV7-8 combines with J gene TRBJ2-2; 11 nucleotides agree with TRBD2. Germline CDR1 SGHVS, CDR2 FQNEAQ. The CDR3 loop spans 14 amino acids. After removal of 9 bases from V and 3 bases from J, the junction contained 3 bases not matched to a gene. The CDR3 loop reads CASALAGDTGELFF. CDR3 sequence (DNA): TGTGCCAGTGCACTAGCGGGAGACACCGGGGAGCTGTTTTTT.

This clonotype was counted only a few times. Here the CDR3 reads CASSLHRGAGNEQYF. The CDR3 DNA sequence: TGTGCCAGCAGCTTACACAGAGGGGCTGGAAACGAGCAGTACTTC. The genes are TRBV7-9 and TRBJ2-7, with D perhaps TRBD1 or TRBD2 (5 bases each). The V end lost 2 bases, the J end lost 5 bases, and 16 bases lay between the germline ends. Germline V gene data show CDR1 as SEHNR and CDR2 as FQNEAQ (reference sequence). The CDR3 consists of 15 residues.

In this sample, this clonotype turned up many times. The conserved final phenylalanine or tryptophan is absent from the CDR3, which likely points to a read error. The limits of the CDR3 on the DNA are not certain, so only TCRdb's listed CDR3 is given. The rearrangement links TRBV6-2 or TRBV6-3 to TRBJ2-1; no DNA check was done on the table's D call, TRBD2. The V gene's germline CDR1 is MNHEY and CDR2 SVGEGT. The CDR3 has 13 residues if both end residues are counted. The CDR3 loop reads CASRGLAGGSIFA.

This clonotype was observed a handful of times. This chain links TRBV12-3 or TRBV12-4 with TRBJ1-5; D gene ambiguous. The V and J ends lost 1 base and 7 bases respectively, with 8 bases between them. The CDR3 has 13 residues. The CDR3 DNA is TGTGCCAGCAGTTTAGGGACCCGCCAGCCCCAGCATTTT. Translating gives CASSLGTRQPQHF.

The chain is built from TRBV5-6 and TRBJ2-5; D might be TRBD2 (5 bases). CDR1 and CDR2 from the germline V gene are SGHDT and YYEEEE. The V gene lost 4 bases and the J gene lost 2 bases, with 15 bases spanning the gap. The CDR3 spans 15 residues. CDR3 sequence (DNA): TGTGCCAGCAGCAGACCGGACTCCCCTCAAGAGACCCAGTACTTC. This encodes CASSRPDSPQETQYF.

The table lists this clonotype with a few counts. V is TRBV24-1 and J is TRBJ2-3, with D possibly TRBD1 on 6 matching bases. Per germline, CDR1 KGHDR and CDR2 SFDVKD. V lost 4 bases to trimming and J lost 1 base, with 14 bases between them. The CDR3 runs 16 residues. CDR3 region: CATSEDRLEGTDTQYF. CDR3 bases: TGTGCCACCAGTGAAGACAGGTTAGAAGGCACAGATACGCAGTATTTT.

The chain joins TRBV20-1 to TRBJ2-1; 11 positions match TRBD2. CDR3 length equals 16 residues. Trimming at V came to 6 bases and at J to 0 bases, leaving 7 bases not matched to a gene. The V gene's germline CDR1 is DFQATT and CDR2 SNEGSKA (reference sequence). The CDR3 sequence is CSAKTSGIPSYNEQFF. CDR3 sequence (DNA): TGCAGTGCCAAGACTAGCGGGATCCCCTCCTACAATGAGCAGTTCTTC.

The chain's CDR3 is CASSKTGTGFYEQYF. CDR3 nucleotides: TGTGCCAGCAGCAAAACCGGGACAGGGTTCTACGAGCAGTACTTC. The chain links TRBV6-1 to TRBJ2-7; 9 bases line up with TRBD1. Germline-derived CDR1 and CDR2 are MNHNS and SASEGT. V dropped 6 bases and J dropped 3; count of bases not matched to a gene: 9. This CDR3 has 15 residues.

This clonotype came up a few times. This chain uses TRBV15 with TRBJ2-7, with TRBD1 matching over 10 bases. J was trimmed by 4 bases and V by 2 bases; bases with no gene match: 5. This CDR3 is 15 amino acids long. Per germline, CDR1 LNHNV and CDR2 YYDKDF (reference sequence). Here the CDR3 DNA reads TGTGCCACCAGCAGACCGGGACAGGGGATTTACGAGCAGTACTTC. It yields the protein CATSRPGQGIYEQYF.

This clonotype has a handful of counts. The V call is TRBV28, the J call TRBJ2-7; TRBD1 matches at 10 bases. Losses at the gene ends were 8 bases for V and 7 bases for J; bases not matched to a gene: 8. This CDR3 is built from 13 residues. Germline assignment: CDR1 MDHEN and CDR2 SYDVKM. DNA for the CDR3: TGTGCCAGCTCGGGACAGGGGTTACGTGAGCAGTACTTC. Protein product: CASSGQGLREQYF.

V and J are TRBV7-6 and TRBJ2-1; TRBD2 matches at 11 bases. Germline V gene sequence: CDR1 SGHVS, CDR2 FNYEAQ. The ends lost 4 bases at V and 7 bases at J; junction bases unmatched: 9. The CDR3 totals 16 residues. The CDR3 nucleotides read TGTGCCAGCAGCTCAGATAGCGGGAGGGCCACGAATGAGCAGTTCTTC. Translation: CASSSDSGRATNEQFF.

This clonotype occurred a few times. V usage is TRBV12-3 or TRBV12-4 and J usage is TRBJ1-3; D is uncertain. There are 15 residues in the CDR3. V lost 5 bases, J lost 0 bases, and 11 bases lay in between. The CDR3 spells CASSPAHSSGNTIYF. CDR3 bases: TGTGCCAGCAGTCCCGCCCACTCCTCTGGAAACACCATATATTTT.

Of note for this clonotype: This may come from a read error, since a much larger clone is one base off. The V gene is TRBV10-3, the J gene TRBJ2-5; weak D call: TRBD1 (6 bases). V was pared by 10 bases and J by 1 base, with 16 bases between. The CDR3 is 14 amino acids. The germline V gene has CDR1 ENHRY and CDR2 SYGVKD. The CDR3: CANSRQVTQETQYF. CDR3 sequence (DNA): TGTGCCAACAGCCGACAGGTTACCCAAGAGACCCAGTACTTC.

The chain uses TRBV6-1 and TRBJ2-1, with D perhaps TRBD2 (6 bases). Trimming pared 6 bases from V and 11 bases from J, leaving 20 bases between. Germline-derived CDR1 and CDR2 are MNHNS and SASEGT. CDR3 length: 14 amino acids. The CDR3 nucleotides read TGTGCCAGCAGAGGCAACGTAGCGGTTGGGAAGCAGTTCTTC. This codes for CASRGNVAVGKQFF.

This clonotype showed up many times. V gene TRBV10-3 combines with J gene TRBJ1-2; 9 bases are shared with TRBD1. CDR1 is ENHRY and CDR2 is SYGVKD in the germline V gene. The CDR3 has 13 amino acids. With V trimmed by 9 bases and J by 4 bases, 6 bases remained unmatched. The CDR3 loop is CAITGGAGYGYTF. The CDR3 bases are TGTGCCATAACAGGGGGCGCGGGCTATGGCTACACCTTC.

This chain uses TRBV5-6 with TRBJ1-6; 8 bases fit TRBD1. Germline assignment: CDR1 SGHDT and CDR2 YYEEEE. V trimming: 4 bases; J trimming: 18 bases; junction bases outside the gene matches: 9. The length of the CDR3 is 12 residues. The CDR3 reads CASSVRQGTRHF. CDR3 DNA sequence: TGTGCCAGCAGCGTAAGACAGGGGACGCGCCACTTT.

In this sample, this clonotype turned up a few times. Written as DNA, the CDR3 is TGCGCCAGCAAGAATGACAACTCTGGAAACACCATATATTTT. Protein product: CASKNDNSGNTIYF. The chain combines TRBV5-1 with TRBJ1-3; D gene unclear. V lost 6 bases, J lost 0 bases, and 10 bases lay in between. Germline loops: CDR1 SGHRS, CDR2 YFSETQ. The CDR3 is 14 amino acids.

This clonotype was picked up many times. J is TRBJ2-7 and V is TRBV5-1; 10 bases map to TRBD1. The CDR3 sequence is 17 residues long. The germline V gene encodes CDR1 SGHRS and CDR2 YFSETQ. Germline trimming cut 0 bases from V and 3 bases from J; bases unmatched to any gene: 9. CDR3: CASSLAPSGTGVYEQYF. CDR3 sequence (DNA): TGCGCCAGCAGCTTGGCCCCCTCCGGGACAGGGGTCTACGAGCAGTACTTC.

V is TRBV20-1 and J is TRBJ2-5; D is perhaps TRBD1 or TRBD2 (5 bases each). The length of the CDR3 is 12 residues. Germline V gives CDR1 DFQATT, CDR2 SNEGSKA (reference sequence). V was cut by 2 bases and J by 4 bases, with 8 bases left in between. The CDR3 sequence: CSARQGRETQYF. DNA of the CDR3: TGCAGTGCTAGACAGGGACGAGAGACCCAGTACTTC.

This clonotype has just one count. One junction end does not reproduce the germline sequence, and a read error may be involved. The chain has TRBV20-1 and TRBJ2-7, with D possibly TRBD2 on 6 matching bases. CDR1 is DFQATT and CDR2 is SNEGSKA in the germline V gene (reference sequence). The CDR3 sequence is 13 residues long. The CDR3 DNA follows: TGCAGTGCTAGTGAGCGGGCCTCCTACGAGAAGTACTTC. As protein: CSASERASYEKYF.